Listed here are 30 T cell receptor beta chains from one sample, sequenced in a study of OX40 agonist ivuxolimab in advanced cancers. Profiling relied on immunoSEQ multiplex PCR, and the TCRdb table lists in-frame clones only, not all of them. The sample holds more than 9,000 clones; 75% to 80% are singletons and the top ten take about 19%. The specimen was CD4+ or CD8+ T cells sorted from blood, collected in a trial of the OX40 agonist ivuxolimab. These receptors all come from an adult with an advanced solid tumor such as melanoma, head and neck, liver or kidney cancer.

The chain couples TRBV2 to TRBJ1-2, with D perhaps matching TRBD1 (5 bases). Germline CDR1 and CDR2: SNHLY and FYNNEI. The germline V and J ends were trimmed by 6 bases and 1 base, with 15 bases remaining between them. CDR3 length: 15 residues. The CDR3 nucleotides read TGTGCCAGCAGCCCTTCTCGGGGGTTTAACTATGGCTACACCTTC. It is translated as CASSPSRGFNYGYTF. Using reference TRBV2 and TRBJ1-2 for the parts outside the CDR3, the full variable domain is EPEVTQTPSHQVTQMGQEVILRCVPISNHLYFYWYRQILGQKVEFLVSFYNNEISEKSEIFDDQFSVERPDGSNFTLKIRSTKLEDSAMYFCASSPSRGFNYGYTFGSGTRLTVV.

This clone is medium-sized in the sample. The chain links TRBV5-4 to TRBJ1-1; 11 nucleotides align to TRBD1. Per germline, CDR1 SGHNT and CDR2 YYREEE (reference sequence). The V and J ends lost 5 bases and 5 bases, in that order; junction bases with no gene match: 11. The CDR3 loop spans 16 amino acids. The CDR3 sequence is CASRGTGGARFTEAFF. Written as DNA, the CDR3 is TGTGCCAGCAGGGGGACAGGGGGGGCCCGGTTTACTGAAGCTTTCTTT.

The genes are TRBV7-6 and TRBJ2-1; D is unclear. Germline V gene data show CDR1 as SGHVS and CDR2 as FNYEAQ. The CDR3 is 18 residues long. V lost 0 bases and J 2 bases, leaving 17 bases between the germline ends. The CDR3 here is CASSLARWGTNPYNEQFF. CDR3 coding DNA: TGTGCCAGCAGCTTAGCGCGATGGGGTACTAATCCCTACAATGAGCAGTTCTTC.

Turning to this clone: A much larger clonotype is one base distant, so this may be a read error. This chain joins TRBV4-3 and TRBJ1-1; D is ambiguous. V lost 8 bases to trimming and J lost 1 base, with 11 bases between them. CDR1 and CDR2 (germline): LGHNA, YSLEER. The CDR3 is made up of 13 amino acids. CDR3 nucleotides: TGCGCCAGCGGCCCCCAGAGGAACACTGAAGCTTTCTTT. This encodes CASGPQRNTEAFF.

J is TRBJ1-1 and V is TRBV4-2, with D perhaps matching TRBD1 (5 bases). CDR1 is LGHNA, CDR2 YNFKEQ, per germline. The V end lost 1 base, the J end lost 7 bases, and 13 bases lay between the germline ends. The CDR3 covers 14 residues. In DNA form, the CDR3 reads TGTGCCAGCAGCCAAGTAACAGGACGGATTGAAGCTTTCTTT. Its translation: CASSQVTGRIEAFF.

There are a few counts of this clone. This rearrangement joins TRBV7-5 to TRBJ1-1; no check of the table's D call, TRBD1, against the DNA was made. TRBV7-5 is termed a pseudogene. The CDR3 is 12 residues long. CDR3 loop: CASSPWTEKAFF. CDR3 DNA: TGTGCCAGCAGCCCCTGGACAGAAAAAGCTTTCTTT.

This clone was detected a few times. V gene TRBV4-2 combines with J gene TRBJ2-1, with TRBD1 matching over 7 bases. The CDR3 loop spans 16 amino acids. CDR1 is LGHNA and CDR2 is YNFKEQ in the germline V gene. Unmatched junction bases numbered 10, after V lost 0 bases and J lost 8 bases. CDR3 DNA: TGTGCCAGCAGCCAAGAGACAGGGTACGTCATGGATGAGCAGTTCTTC. It codes for CASSQETGYVMDEQFF.

This clone was counted between two and nine times. The chain combines TRBV6-5 with TRBJ2-7, with D possibly being TRBD2 (5 bases). The CDR3 is 13 residues long. The germline CDR1 and CDR2 sequences are MNHEY and SVGAGI. Trimming stripped 5 bases from V and 4 bases from J, with 12 bases between. The CDR3 sequence is CASSRGLGYEQYF. The CDR3 nucleotides are TGTGCCAGCAGTAGAGGGTTGGGATACGAGCAGTACTTC.

The rearrangement uses TRBV27 and TRBJ1-1; TRBD1 is a possible D gene (5 bases). V was trimmed by 2 bases and J by 2 bases, leaving 6 bases between them. The CDR3 length is 13 residues. Per the germline V gene, CDR1 is MNHEY and CDR2 is SMNVEV (reference sequence). The CDR3, as DNA: TGTGCCAGCAGTTTAGGGGGAAACACTGAAGCTTTCTTT. Translation: CASSLGGNTEAFF.

This chain connects TRBV27 to TRBJ2-1, with D possibly TRBD1 on 5 matching bases. Trimming removed 3 bases from V and 3 bases from J, with 15 bases in between. CDR3 size: 16 residues. In germline, CDR1 is MNHEY, CDR2 SMNVEV (reference sequence). CDR3 amino acids: CASSFLWQGNYNEQFF. For the CDR3, the DNA is TGTGCCAGCAGTTTTCTCTGGCAGGGAAACTACAATGAGCAGTTCTTC.

The chain uses TRBV9 and TRBJ2-1, with 8 bases matching TRBD2. The CDR3 sequence is 18 residues long. In germline, CDR1 is SGDLS, CDR2 YYNGEE. V trimming: 0 bases; J trimming: 4 bases; junction bases outside the gene matches: 12. The CDR3 sequence: CASSVDDGERELYNEQFF. The CDR3 DNA reads as TGTGCCAGCAGCGTAGATGATGGGGAGCGGGAGTTGTACAATGAGCAGTTCTTC.

V usage is TRBV27 and J usage is TRBJ1-3; 10 nucleotides align to TRBD1. V trimming: 2 bases; J trimming: 2 bases; junction bases outside the gene matches: 3. CDR1 MNHEY and CDR2 SMNVEV come from the germline V gene (reference sequence). This CDR3 is built from 16 residues. CDR3: CASSLRGTGAGNTIYF. In DNA form, the CDR3 reads TGTGCCAGCAGTTTACGTGGGACAGGGGCTGGAAACACCATATATTTT.

This chain joins TRBV7-8 and TRBJ1-5; a possible D gene is TRBD1 (5 bases). Trimming stripped 5 bases from V and 4 bases from J, with 18 bases between. Germline CDR1 reads SGHVS; CDR2 reads FQNEAQ. This CDR3 comprises 16 residues. Here the CDR3 DNA reads TGTGCCAGCAGCACGGACGGGAAGGGGACGAATCAGCCCCAGCATTTT. Translation: CASSTDGKGTNQPQHF.

The chain carries TRBV5-1 and TRBJ1-1; TRBD1 is a possible D gene (5 bases). The CDR3 totals 14 residues. V lost 0 bases to trimming and J lost 7 bases, with 13 bases between them. Germline V lookup: CDR1 SGHRS, CDR2 YFSETQ. The CDR3 DNA reads TGCGCCAGCAGCTTGGGCGGGGGACCCCTTGAAGCTTTCTTT. As protein: CASSLGGGPLEAFF.

The chain links TRBV7-9 to TRBJ2-4; D gene ambiguous. Trimming shortened V by 4 bases and J by 0 bases, and 13 bases separated the two germline ends. Germline CDR1 is SEHNR and CDR2 is FQNEAQ (reference sequence). CDR3 length equals 16 residues. CDR3 in DNA: TGTGCCAGCAGCTGGAGTGATGGCCTAGCCAAAAACATTCAGTACTTC. Translated, it gives CASSWSDGLAKNIQYF.

The J gene is TRBJ2-1, the V gene TRBV27; D perhaps matches TRBD1 (5 bases). The CDR3 runs 17 residues. CDR1 is MNHEY and CDR2 is SMNVEV in the germline V gene (reference sequence). Trimming cost V 7 bases and J 2 bases, with 21 bases left between them. The DNA of the CDR3 is TGTGCCAGCATATCAGTCCTTGACAGCCTGACCTACAATGAGCAGTTCTTC. Protein: CASISVLDSLTYNEQFF.

In this sample, this clone turned up a few times. The rearrangement links TRBV19 to TRBJ2-7; TRBD2 aligns across 7 bases. The ends lost 7 bases at V and 5 bases at J; junction bases unmatched: 14. This CDR3 is built from 15 residues. Germline V CDR1 and CDR2: LNHDA, SQIVND (reference sequence). The DNA for the CDR3 is TGTGCCAGTACCGATGCGGGAGCCCCGGGGGACGAGCAGTACTTC. Translated, it gives CASTDAGAPGDEQYF.

The V gene is TRBV29-1, the J gene TRBJ2-1, with D unresolved. The V gene's germline CDR1 is SQVTM and CDR2 ANQGSEA. V was clipped by 4 bases and J by 0 bases, with 10 bases between them. CDR3 length: 14 amino acids. The CDR3 sequence is CSVAGPSSYNEQFF. The DNA of the CDR3 is TGCAGCGTTGCCGGGCCAAGCTCCTACAATGAGCAGTTCTTC.

In this sample, this clone is medium-sized. V gene TRBV27 combines with J gene TRBJ2-2; no clear D gene. This CDR3 has 12 residues. From germline, CDR1 is MNHEY and CDR2 SMNVEV (reference sequence). V shed 3 bases and J shed 5 bases, with 4 bases lying between them. The CDR3 coding sequence is TGTGCCAGCAGTTTCCCAACCGGGGAGCTGTTTTTT. Translating it yields CASSFPTGELFF.

The rearrangement links TRBV7-8 to TRBJ2-1; 11 bases fit TRBD2. Germline CDR1 is SGHVS and CDR2 is FQNEAQ. V lost 2 bases and J lost 9; bases outside the gene matches: 6. The CDR3 sequence is 15 residues long. CDR3 region: CASSLLAGGAAEQFF. In DNA form, the CDR3 reads TGTGCCAGCAGCTTACTAGCGGGAGGCGCGGCTGAGCAGTTCTTC.

The V call is TRBV27, the J call TRBJ2-3; possibly TRBD1 or TRBD2 for D (5 bases each). Between the trimmed V and J ends, which lost 0 bases and 5 bases, there was a span of 12 bases. CDR3 length equals 15 residues. In germline, CDR1 is MNHEY, CDR2 SMNVEV (reference sequence). CDR3 sequence: CASSLSKGRLDTQYF. Here the CDR3 DNA reads TGTGCCAGCAGTTTATCTAAGGGGAGATTAGATACGCAGTATTTT.

The chain is built from TRBV5-6 and TRBJ2-7; 9 bases agree with TRBD1. The J segment lost 2 bases and the V segment lost 4 bases, leaving 4 bases of the junction unmatched. The CDR3 totals 14 residues. Germline CDR1 SGHDT, CDR2 YYEEEE. The CDR3 DNA reads as TGTGCCAGCAGCCCGGGACAGGGCCCCTACGAGCAGTACTTC. It codes for CASSPGQGPYEQYF.

The CDR3 loop reads CASSLVIAGEETQYF. CDR3 nucleotides: TGTGCCAGCAGCTTAGTGATAGCGGGAGAAGAGACCCAGTACTTC. The chain has TRBV7-9 and TRBJ2-5, with 9 bases lining up with TRBD2. Germline trimming cut 1 base from V and 3 bases from J; bases unmatched to any gene: 3. The CDR3 is 15 amino acids. From germline, CDR1 is SEHNR and CDR2 FQNEAQ (reference sequence).

The V gene is TRBV27, the J gene TRBJ2-5; D not certain. The CDR3 contains 12 residues. The germline V gene encodes CDR1 MNHEY and CDR2 SMNVEV (reference sequence). V was trimmed by 6 bases and J by 3 bases, leaving 8 bases between them. The CDR3 protein is CASSRAKETQYF. CDR3 coding DNA: TGTGCCAGCAGCCGAGCCAAAGAGACCCAGTACTTC.

This chain connects TRBV4-3 to TRBJ2-1, with 10 bases identical to TRBD2. The germline gives CDR1 LGHNA, CDR2 YSLEER. Trimming took 0 bases from V and 11 from J; bases not matched to a gene: 10. CDR3 size: 16 residues. CDR3 in amino acids: CASSQDGQASGRQQFF. CDR3 nucleotides: TGCGCCAGCAGCCAAGATGGGCAGGCTAGCGGGAGACAGCAGTTCTTC.

The gene calls are TRBV12-5 and TRBJ2-5; 7 positions match TRBD1. Germline V gene sequence: CDR1 LGHNT, CDR2 FRNRAP. CDR3 size: 17 residues. V was pared by 6 bases and J by 2 bases, with 15 bases of the junction left unmatched. CDR3 protein: CASGFTDRDTFQETQYF. DNA for the CDR3: TGTGCTAGTGGCTTCACCGACAGGGATACGTTTCAAGAGACCCAGTACTTC.

J is TRBJ1-5 and V is TRBV5-8; a weak D match, TRBD1 (6 bases). V was pared by 1 base and J by 0 bases, with 8 bases between. CDR3 length: 15 residues. Germline CDR1 and CDR2: SGHTS and YDEGEE. CDR3 residues: CASSLSGVSNQPQHF. CDR3 bases: TGTGCCAGCAGCTTGTCAGGGGTTAGCAATCAGCCCCAGCATTTT.

The chain recombines TRBV5-1 with TRBJ2-1; D is perhaps TRBD1 (5 bases). CDR3 length equals 15 residues. Germline V CDR1 and CDR2: SGHRS, YFSETQ. V was shortened by 0 bases and J by 7 bases, with 14 bases between the two germline ends. As DNA, the CDR3 is TGCGCCAGCAGCTTGGCACCGACAGCCCTAAATGAGCAGTTCTTC. Amino acids: CASSLAPTALNEQFF.

As DNA, the CDR3 is TGTGCCAGCAGCGTAGGGGCAAACACTGAAGCTTTCTTT. The encoded protein is CASSVGANTEAFF. The chain employs TRBV9 and TRBJ1-1; D not certain. The CDR3 is made up of 13 amino acids. Germline V lookup: CDR1 SGDLS, CDR2 YYNGEE. The V gene lost 0 bases and the J gene lost 2 bases, with 5 bases spanning the gap.

This chain connects TRBV28 to TRBJ2-1; 9 nucleotides align to TRBD2. The germline CDR1 and CDR2 sequences are MDHEN and SYDVKM. The CDR3 is made up of 16 amino acids. V dropped 3 bases and J dropped 9; count of bases not matched to a gene: 12. The CDR3 loop is CASSLGLAPTRGEQFF. Written as DNA, the CDR3 is TGTGCCAGCAGTTTGGGACTAGCACCTACCAGGGGTGAGCAGTTCTTC.